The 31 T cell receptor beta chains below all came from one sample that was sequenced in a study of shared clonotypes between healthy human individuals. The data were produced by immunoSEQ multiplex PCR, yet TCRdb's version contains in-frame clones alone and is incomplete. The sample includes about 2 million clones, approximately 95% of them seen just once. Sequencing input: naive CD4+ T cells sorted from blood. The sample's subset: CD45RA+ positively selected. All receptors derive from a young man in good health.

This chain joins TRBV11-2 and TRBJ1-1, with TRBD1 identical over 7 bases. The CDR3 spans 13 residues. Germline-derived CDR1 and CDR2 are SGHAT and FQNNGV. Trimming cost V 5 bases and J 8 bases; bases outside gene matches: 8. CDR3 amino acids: CASSRDRVAEAFF. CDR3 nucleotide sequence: TGTGCCAGCAGCCGCGACAGGGTTGCGGAAGCTTTCTTT.

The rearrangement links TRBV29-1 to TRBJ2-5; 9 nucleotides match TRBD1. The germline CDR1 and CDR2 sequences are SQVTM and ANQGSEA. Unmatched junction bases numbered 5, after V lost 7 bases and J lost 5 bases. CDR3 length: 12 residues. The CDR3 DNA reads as TGCAGCGGGAACAGGGGGCTCGAGACCCAGTACTTC. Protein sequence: CSGNRGLETQYF.

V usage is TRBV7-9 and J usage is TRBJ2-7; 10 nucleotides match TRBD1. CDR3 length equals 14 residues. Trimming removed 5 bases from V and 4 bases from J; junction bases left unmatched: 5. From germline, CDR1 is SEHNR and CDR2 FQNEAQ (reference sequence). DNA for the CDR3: TGTGCCAGCAGCCCCGGGACAGGGGAGTACGAGCAGTACTTC. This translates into CASSPGTGEYEQYF.

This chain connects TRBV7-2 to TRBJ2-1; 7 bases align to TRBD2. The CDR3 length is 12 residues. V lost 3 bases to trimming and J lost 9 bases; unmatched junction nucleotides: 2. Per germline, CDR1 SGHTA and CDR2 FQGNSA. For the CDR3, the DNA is TGTGCCAGCAGCTTGGGCGGGGGTGAGCAGTTCTTC. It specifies CASSLGGGEQFF.

DNA for the CDR3: TGTGCCAGCGCTACCGGGACAGGAGCCTACAATGAGCAGTTCTTC. This gives the protein CASATGTGAYNEQFF. V is TRBV2 and J is TRBJ2-1, with 8 bases matching TRBD1. CDR3 length equals 15 residues. The germline V gene encodes CDR1 SNHLY and CDR2 FYNNEI. The V gene end was trimmed by 8 bases and the J gene end by 2 bases; junction bases not matched to a gene: 8.

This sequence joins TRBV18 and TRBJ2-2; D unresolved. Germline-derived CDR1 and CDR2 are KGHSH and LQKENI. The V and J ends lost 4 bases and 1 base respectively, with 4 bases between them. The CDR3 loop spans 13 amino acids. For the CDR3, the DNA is TGTGCCAGCTCACAAATGAACACCGGGGAGCTGTTTTTT. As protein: CASSQMNTGELFF. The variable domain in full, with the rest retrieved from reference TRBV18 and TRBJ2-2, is NAGVMQNPRHLVRRRGQEARLRCSPMKGHSHVYWYRQLPEEGLKFMVYLQKENIIDESGMPKERFSAEFPKEGPSILRIQQVVRGDSAAYFCASSQMNTGELFFGEGSRLTVL.

CDR3: CASSLGQGKSGYTF. CDR3 DNA sequence: TGCGCCAGCAGCTTGGGACAGGGGAAGAGTGGCTACACCTTC. The rearrangement uses TRBV5-1 and TRBJ1-2; TRBD1 aligns across 8 bases. Losses at the gene ends were 0 bases for V and 7 bases for J; bases not matched to a gene: 5. The germline CDR1 and CDR2 sequences are SGHRS and YFSETQ. The CDR3 covers 14 residues.

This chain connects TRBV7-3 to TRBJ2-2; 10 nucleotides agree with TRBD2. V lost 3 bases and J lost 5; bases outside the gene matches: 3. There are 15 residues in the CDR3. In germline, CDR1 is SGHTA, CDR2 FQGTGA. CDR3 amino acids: CASSLASGGTGELFF. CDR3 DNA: TGTGCCAGCAGCTTGGCTAGCGGGGGAACCGGGGAGCTGTTTTTT.

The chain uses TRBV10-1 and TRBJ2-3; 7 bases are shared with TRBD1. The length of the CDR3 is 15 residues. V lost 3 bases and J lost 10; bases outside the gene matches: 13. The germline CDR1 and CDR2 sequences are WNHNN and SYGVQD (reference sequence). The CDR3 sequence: CASSDQMTGWLPQYF. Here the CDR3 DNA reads TGCGCCAGCAGTGACCAGATGACAGGGTGGCTACCGCAGTATTTT.

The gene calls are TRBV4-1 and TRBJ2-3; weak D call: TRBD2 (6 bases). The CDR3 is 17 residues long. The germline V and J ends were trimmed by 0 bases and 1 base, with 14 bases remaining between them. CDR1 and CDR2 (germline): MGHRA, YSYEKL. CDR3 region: CASSQESGSGGTDTQYF. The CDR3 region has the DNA TGCGCCAGCAGCCAAGAGTCTGGGTCGGGGGGCACAGATACGCAGTATTTT.

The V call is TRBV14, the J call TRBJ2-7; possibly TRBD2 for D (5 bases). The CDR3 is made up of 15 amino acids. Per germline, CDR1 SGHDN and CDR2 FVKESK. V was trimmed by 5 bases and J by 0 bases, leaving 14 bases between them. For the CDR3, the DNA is TGTGCCAGCAGCGCCCTGCCCGGGGACTCCTACGAGCAGTACTTC. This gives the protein CASSALPGDSYEQYF.

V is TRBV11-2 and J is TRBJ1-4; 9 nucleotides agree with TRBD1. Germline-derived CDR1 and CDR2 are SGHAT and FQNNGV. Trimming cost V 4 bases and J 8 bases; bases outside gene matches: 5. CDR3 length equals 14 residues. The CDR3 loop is CASSYRGQWEKLFF. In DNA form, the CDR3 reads TGTGCCAGCAGCTACAGGGGGCAGTGGGAAAAACTGTTTTTT.

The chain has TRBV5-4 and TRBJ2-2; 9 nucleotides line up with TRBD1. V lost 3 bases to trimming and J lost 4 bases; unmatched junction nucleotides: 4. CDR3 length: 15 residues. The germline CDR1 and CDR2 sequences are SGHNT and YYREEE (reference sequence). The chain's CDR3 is CASSSETGGTGELFF. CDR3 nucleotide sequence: TGTGCCAGCAGCTCCGAGACAGGGGGCACCGGGGAGCTGTTTTTT.

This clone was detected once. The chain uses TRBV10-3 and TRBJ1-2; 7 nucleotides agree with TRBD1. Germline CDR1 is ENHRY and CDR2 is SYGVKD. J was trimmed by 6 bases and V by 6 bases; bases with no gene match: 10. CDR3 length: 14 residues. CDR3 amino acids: CAISPTGEGDGYTF. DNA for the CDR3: TGTGCCATCAGCCCCACAGGGGAGGGAGATGGCTACACCTTC.

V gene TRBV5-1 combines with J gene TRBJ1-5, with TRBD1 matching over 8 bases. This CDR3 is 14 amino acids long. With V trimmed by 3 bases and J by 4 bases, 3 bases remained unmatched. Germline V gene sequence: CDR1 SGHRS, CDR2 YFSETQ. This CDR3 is CASSSQGGNQPQHF. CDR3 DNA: TGCGCCAGCAGCTCACAGGGGGGAAATCAGCCCCAGCATTTT.

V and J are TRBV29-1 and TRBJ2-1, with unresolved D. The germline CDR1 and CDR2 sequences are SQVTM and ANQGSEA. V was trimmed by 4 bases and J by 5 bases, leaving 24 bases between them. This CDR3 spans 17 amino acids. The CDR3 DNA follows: TGCAGCGTTGGAGGATCTGTTTGGCAAGCCAAGAACAATGAGCAGTTCTTC. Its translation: CSVGGSVWQAKNNEQFF.

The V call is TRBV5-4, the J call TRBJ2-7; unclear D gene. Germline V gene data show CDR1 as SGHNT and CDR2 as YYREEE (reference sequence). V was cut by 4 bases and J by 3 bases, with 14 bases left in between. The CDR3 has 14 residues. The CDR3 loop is CASSLGMNLYEQYF. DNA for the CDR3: TGTGCCAGCAGCCTGGGCATGAACCTCTACGAGCAGTACTTC.

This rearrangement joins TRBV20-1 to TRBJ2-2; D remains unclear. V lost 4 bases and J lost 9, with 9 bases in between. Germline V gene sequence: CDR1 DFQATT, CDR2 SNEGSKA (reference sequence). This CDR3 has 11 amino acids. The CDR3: CSATPGRELFF. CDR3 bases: TGCAGTGCTACCCCAGGCCGGGAGCTGTTTTTT.

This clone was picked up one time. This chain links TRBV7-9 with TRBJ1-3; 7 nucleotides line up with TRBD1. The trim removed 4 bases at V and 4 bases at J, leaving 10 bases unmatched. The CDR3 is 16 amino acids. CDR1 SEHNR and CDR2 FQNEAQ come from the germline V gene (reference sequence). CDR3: CASSWGQFLSGNTIYF. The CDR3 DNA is TGTGCCAGCAGCTGGGGACAGTTCCTCTCCGGAAACACCATATATTTT.

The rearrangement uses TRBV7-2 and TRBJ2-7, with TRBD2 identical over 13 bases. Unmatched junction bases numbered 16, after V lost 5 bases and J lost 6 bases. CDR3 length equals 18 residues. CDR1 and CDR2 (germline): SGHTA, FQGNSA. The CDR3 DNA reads TGTGCCAGCAGCCCGCAACAGGGACTAGCGGGAATTCGACCCGAGCAGTACTTC. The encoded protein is CASSPQQGLAGIRPEQYF.

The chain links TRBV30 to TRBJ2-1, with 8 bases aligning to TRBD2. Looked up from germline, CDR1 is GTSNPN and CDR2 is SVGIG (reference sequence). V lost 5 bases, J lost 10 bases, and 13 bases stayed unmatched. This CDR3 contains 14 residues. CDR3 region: CAWSVGGGSREQFF. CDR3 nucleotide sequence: TGTGCCTGGTCCGTGGGCGGGGGGTCGAGAGAGCAGTTCTTC. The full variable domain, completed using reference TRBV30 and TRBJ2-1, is SQTIHQWPATLVQPVGSPLSLECTVEGTSNPNLYWYRQAAGRGLQLLFYSVGIGQISSEVPQNLSASRPQDRQFILSSKKLLLSDSGFYLCAWSVGGGSREQFFGPGTRLTVL.

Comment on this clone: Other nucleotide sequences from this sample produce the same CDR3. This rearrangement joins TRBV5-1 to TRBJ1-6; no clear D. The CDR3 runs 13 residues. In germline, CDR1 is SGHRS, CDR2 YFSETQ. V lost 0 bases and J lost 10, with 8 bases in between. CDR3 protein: CASSLELGSPLHF. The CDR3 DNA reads TGCGCCAGCAGCTTGGAATTGGGGTCACCCCTCCACTTT. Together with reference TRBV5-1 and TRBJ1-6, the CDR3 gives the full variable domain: KAGVTQTPRYLIKTRGQQVTLSCSPISGHRSVSWYQQTPGQGLQFLFEYFSETQRNKGNFPGRFSGRQFSNSRSEMNVSTLELGDSALYLCASSLELGSPLHFGNGTRLTVT.

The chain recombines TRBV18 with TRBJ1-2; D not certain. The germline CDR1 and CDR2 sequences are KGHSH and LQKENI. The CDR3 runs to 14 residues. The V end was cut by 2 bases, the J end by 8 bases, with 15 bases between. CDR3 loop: CASSPGQRTGGYTF. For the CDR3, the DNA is TGTGCCAGCTCACCAGGGCAGCGGACGGGAGGCTACACCTTC.

The CDR3 DNA reads TGTGCCAGCAGTGATAGCGGGAGGGCCCCCAGGAATGAGCAGTTCTTC. It encodes CASSDSGRAPRNEQFF. The V gene is TRBV6-1, the J gene TRBJ2-1; 11 nucleotides agree with TRBD2. The CDR3 is made up of 16 amino acids. The germline CDR1 and CDR2 sequences are MNHNS and SASEGT. V lost 3 bases, J lost 7 bases, and 8 bases stayed unmatched.

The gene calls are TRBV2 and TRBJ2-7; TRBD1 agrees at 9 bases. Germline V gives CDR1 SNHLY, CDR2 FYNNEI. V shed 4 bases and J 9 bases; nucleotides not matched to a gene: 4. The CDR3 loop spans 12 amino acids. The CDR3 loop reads CASSGTGAGQYF. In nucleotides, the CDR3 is TGTGCCAGCAGTGGGACAGGGGCTGGGCAGTACTTC.

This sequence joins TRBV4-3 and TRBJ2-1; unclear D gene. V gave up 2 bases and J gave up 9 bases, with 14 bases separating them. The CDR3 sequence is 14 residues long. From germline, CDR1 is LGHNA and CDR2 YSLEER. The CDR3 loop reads CASSQNRVLGEQFF. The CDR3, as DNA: TGCGCCAGCAGCCAAAACCGCGTTTTAGGTGAGCAGTTCTTC.

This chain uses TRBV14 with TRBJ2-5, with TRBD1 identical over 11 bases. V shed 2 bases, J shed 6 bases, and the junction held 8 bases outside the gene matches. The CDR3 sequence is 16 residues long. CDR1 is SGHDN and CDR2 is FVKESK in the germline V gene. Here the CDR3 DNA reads TGTGCCAGCAGCCAAAGGGACAGGGGGATTTACCAGACCCAGTACTTC. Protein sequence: CASSQRDRGIYQTQYF.

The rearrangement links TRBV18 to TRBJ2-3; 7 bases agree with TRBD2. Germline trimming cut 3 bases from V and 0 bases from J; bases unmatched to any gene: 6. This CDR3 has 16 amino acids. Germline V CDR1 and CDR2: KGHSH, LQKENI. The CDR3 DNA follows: TGTGCCAGCTCACCGCTAGCGGAGACTAGCACAGATACGCAGTATTTT. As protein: CASSPLAETSTDTQYF.

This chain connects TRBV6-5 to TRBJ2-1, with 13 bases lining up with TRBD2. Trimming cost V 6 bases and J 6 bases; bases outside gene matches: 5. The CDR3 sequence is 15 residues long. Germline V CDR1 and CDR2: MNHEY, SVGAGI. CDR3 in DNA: TGTGCCAGCAGCCCACTAGCGGGAGGGTTCAATGAGCAGTTCTTC. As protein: CASSPLAGGFNEQFF.

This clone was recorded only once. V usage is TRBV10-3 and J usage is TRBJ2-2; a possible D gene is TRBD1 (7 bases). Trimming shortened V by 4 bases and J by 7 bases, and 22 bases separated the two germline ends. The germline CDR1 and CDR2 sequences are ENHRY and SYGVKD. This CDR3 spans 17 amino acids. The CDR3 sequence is CAISGQGGSLVVGELFF. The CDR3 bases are TGTGCCATCAGTGGACAGGGAGGAAGCCTAGTGGTCGGGGAGCTGTTTTTT.

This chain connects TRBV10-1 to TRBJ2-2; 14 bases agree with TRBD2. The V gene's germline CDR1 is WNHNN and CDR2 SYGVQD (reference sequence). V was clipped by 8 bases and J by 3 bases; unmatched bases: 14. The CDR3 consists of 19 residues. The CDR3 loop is CASSPGGGTSGRYTGELFF. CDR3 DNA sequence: TGCGCCAGCTCACCAGGAGGTGGGACTAGCGGGAGATACACCGGGGAGCTGTTTTTT.